This passage covers 23 T cell receptor beta chains from one sample sequenced in a study of T cells in Graves' hyperthyroidism and ophthalmopathy. From RNA transcripts, TCR beta CDR3 regions were amplified. The primer set for the first-round RT-PCR of the TCR CDR3 was HTBI. Using its own MiXCR run on the multiplex PCR reads, TCRdb lists one record per CDR3 protein. This table holds around 35,000 distinct CDR3 sequences, around 52% found once. Sample: blood. The receptors were sampled from a middle-aged woman with Graves' ophthalmopathy.

This clonotype was detected a few times. This CDR3 fails to terminate in the conserved phenylalanine or tryptophan, so it likely reflects a read error. The DNA is omitted, as the CDR3 cannot be located on it reliably, and the CDR3 follows TCRdb's listing. The genes are TRBV4-2 and TRBJ2-6; TRBD2 reflects the table's D call only, with no check against the DNA. Germline CDR1 is LGHNA and CDR2 is YNFKEQ. The CDR3 numbers 11 amino acids, ends counted. CDR3 protein: CASSQDRPGLA.

This clonotype was observed many times. This rearrangement joins TRBV5-4 to TRBJ2-7; 8 bases map to TRBD1. V gave up 4 bases and J gave up 4 bases; unmatched junction bases: 7. Looked up from germline, CDR1 is SGHNT and CDR2 is YYREEE (reference sequence). There are 14 residues in the CDR3. The CDR3 loop is CASSLDQGAYEQYF. The CDR3 bases are TGTGCCAGCAGCCTTGATCAGGGGGCGTACGAGCAGTACTTC. Based on the CDR3 plus reference TRBV5-4 and TRBJ2-7, the full variable domain is ETGVTQSPTHLIKTRGQQVTLRCSSQSGHNTVSWYQQALGQGPQFIFQYYREEENGRGNFPPRFSGLQFPNYSSELNVNALELDDSALYLCASSLDQGAYEQYFGPGTRLTVT.

Note on this clonotype: This could be a read error, since a much larger clone is one nucleotide away. The rearrangement uses TRBV14 and TRBJ1-4; D gene uncertain. Germline values: CDR1 SGHDN, CDR2 FVKESK. There are 11 residues in the CDR3. V lost 7 bases to trimming and J lost 8 bases, with 8 bases between them. The CDR3 DNA follows: TGTGCCAGCAACCAGGTAGAAAAACTGTTTTTT. This translates into CASNQVEKLFF.

This chain connects TRBV18 to TRBJ2-3, with a possible D match to TRBD1 (5 bases). The CDR3 runs to 16 residues. V lost 0 bases to trimming and J lost 6 bases, with 16 bases between them. The germline CDR1 and CDR2 sequences are KGHSH and LQKENI. CDR3 in amino acids: CASSPPVSQVVDTQYF. The DNA of the CDR3 is TGTGCCAGCTCACCACCGGTGTCACAGGTCGTGGATACGCAGTATTTT.

V is TRBV15 and J is TRBJ2-3; 7 bases are a match to TRBD2. Trimming at V came to 3 bases and at J to 4 bases, leaving 4 bases not matched to a gene. CDR3 size: 14 residues. Germline V lookup: CDR1 LNHNV, CDR2 YYDKDF (reference sequence). The CDR3, as DNA: TGTGCCACCAGCAGGGGGGAGGGCCCAGATACGCAGTATTTT. Protein product: CATSRGEGPDTQYF.

This sequence joins TRBV15 and TRBJ2-5, with D perhaps matching TRBD2 (5 bases). Trimming stripped 4 bases from V and 5 bases from J, with 20 bases between. There are 16 residues in the CDR3. Germline CDR1 and CDR2: LNHNV and YYDKDF (reference sequence). This CDR3 is CATSTSIGSRGETQYF. The DNA of the CDR3 is TGTGCCACCAGCACCTCCATAGGATCACGAGGGGAGACCCAGTACTTC. The entire variable domain, with the rest obtained from reference TRBV15 and TRBJ2-5, is as follows: DAMVIQNPRYQVTQFGKPVTLSCSQTLNHNVMYWYQQKSSQAPKLLFHYYDKDFNNEADTPDNFQSRRPNTSFCFLDIRSPGLGDTAMYLCATSTSIGSRGETQYFGPGTRLLVL.

Of note for this clonotype: The conserved final phenylalanine or tryptophan is absent from the CDR3, which likely points to a read error. The DNA is left out, because the CDR3 cannot be placed on it with certainty; the CDR3 is given as TCRdb lists it. J is TRBJ2-7 and V is TRBV7-9. CDR1 and CDR2 (germline): SEHNR, FQNEAQ (reference sequence). 8 amino acids form the CDR3, both terminal residues included. The CDR3 sequence is CASSPTTS.

The chain recombines TRBV5-5 with TRBJ1-1; the D is unclear. The V gene lost 6 bases and the J gene lost 0 bases, with 12 bases spanning the gap. This CDR3 spans 14 amino acids. Per germline, CDR1 SGHKS and CDR2 YYEKEE (reference sequence). The CDR3 here is CASTKGIMNTEAFF. The CDR3 coding sequence is TGTGCCAGCACCAAGGGAATCATGAACACTGAAGCTTTCTTT. Full variable domain (outside the CDR3, taken from reference TRBV5-5 and TRBJ1-1): DAGVTQSPTHLIKTRGQQVTLRCSPISGHKSVSWYQQVLGQGPQFIFQYYEKEERGRGNFPDRFSARQFPNYSSELNVNALLLGDSALYLCASTKGIMNTEAFFGQGTRLTVV.

This clonotype came up many times. This chain connects TRBV7-9 to TRBJ2-6, with unresolved D. From germline, CDR1 is SEHNR and CDR2 FQNEAQ (reference sequence). The CDR3 contains 19 residues. The V end lost 2 bases, the J end lost 0 bases, and 17 bases lay between the germline ends. CDR3 sequence (DNA): TGTGCCAGCAGCTTAACCGCTAGGCATGGAGACTCTGGGGCCAACGTCCTGACTTTC. This sequence encodes CASSLTARHGDSGANVLTF.

This chain joins TRBV9 and TRBJ2-5, with D maybe TRBD1 (6 bases). V lost 6 bases to trimming and J lost 4 bases, with 22 bases between them. This CDR3 comprises 16 residues. Germline V gives CDR1 SGDLS, CDR2 YYNGEE. CDR3 sequence reads: CASTLGKGDSGETQYF. The DNA of the CDR3 is TGTGCCAGCACCCTGGGGAAGGGGGATAGTGGAGAGACCCAGTACTTC.

This clonotype was counted once. V is TRBV11-3 and J is TRBJ2-1; 16 bases agree with TRBD2. V lost 8 bases, J lost 0 bases, and 7 bases stayed unmatched. Looked up from germline, CDR1 is SGHNT and CDR2 is YENEEA. CDR3 length: 18 amino acids. The CDR3 reads CASPRGLAGGSSYNEQFF. CDR3 coding DNA: TGTGCCAGCCCCCGGGGACTAGCGGGGGGGAGCTCCTACAATGAGCAGTTCTTC.

The rearrangement joins TRBV5-6 to TRBJ2-3, with D perhaps being TRBD1 or TRBD2 (6 bases each). The germline V and J ends were trimmed by 0 bases and 0 bases, with 11 bases remaining between them. The CDR3 loop spans 16 amino acids. CDR1 and CDR2 from the germline V gene are SGHDT and YYEEEE. CDR3 sequence reads: CASSLGGRGSTDTQYF. The CDR3, as DNA: TGTGCCAGCAGCTTGGGGGGGCGGGGTAGCACAGATACGCAGTATTTT.

This clonotype was observed many times. The chain uses TRBV4-2 and TRBJ1-4, with D perhaps TRBD1 (6 bases). The V gene lost 4 bases and the J gene lost 7 bases, with 19 bases spanning the gap. The CDR3 has 16 residues. Germline CDR1 LGHNA, CDR2 YNFKEQ. In nucleotides, the CDR3 is TGTGCCAGCAGCCCCGGGACCCCAGGGGTGGGTGAAAAACTGTTTTTT. Translated, it gives CASSPGTPGVGEKLFF.

V is TRBV4-3 and J is TRBJ2-3; D possibly matches TRBD1 or TRBD2 (6 bases each). The ends were cut back, 2 bases at V and 1 base at J, with 16 bases in the middle. The length of the CDR3 is 17 residues. Germline lookup yields CDR1 LGHNA and CDR2 YSLEER. The CDR3 here is CASSQPLGGRRTDTQYF. CDR3 nucleotides: TGCGCCAGCAGCCAACCCTTAGGGGGGCGGCGCACAGATACGCAGTATTTT.

This sequence joins TRBV6-4 and TRBJ1-4; the D gene is possibly TRBD1 (5 bases). Germline CDR1 is MRHNA and CDR2 is SNTAGT. The CDR3 consists of 14 residues. The V gene lost 9 bases and the J gene lost 5 bases, with 16 bases spanning the gap. CDR3 protein: CASAGGWNNEKLFF. DNA of the CDR3: TGTGCCAGTGCGGGGGGTTGGAACAATGAAAAACTGTTTTTT.

This clonotype showed up just a few times. This sequence joins TRBV5-4 and TRBJ2-7; D is undetermined. The CDR3 has 9 residues. CDR1 and CDR2 from the germline V gene are SGHNT and YYREEE (reference sequence). V lost 0 bases, J lost 9 bases, and 1 base lay in between. CDR3 amino acids: CASSLGQYF. The DNA of the CDR3 is TGTGCCAGCAGCTTGGGGCAGTACTTC.

This chain connects TRBV6-6 to TRBJ1-5; D is undetermined. The CDR3 length is 15 residues. Between the trimmed V and J ends, which lost 5 bases and 2 bases, there was a span of 13 bases. Germline V CDR1 and CDR2: MNHNY, SVGAGI (reference sequence). The CDR3 bases are TGTGCCAGCAGTGAAGCGGGGAGGGGCAATCAGCCCCAGCATTTT. Its protein product is CASSEAGRGNQPQHF.

This clonotype was picked up one time. The J gene is TRBJ2-3, the V gene TRBV11-3; unclear D gene. The CDR3 sequence is 13 residues long. V lost 9 bases, J lost 2 bases, and 12 bases lay in between. CDR1 is SGHNT, CDR2 YENEEA, per germline. CDR3 bases: TGTGCCAGTATGGCGGATCCCACAGATACGCAGTATTTT. The encoded protein is CASMADPTDTQYF.

The chain links TRBV2 to TRBJ2-5, with 10 bases identical to TRBD2. This CDR3 comprises 16 residues. Germline CDR1 reads SNHLY; CDR2 reads FYNNEI. J was trimmed by 2 bases and V by 6 bases; bases with no gene match: 9. DNA of the CDR3: TGTGCCAGCAGAACAGCGGGGGGGGCAGCACAAGAGACCCAGTACTTC. It encodes CASRTAGGAAQETQYF.

The count of this clonotype is one. The chain is built from TRBV15 and TRBJ1-2; D remains unclear. Germline assignment: CDR1 LNHNV and CDR2 YYDKDF (reference sequence). V was clipped by 1 base and J by 6 bases, with 12 bases between them. The CDR3 extends over 14 amino acids. CDR3 sequence (DNA): TGTGCCACCAGCAGAGGAAGTTATGTCAATGGCTACACCTTC. This encodes CATSRGSYVNGYTF.

In its sample, this clonotype was seen many times. The chain combines TRBV6-6 with TRBJ1-3, with unresolved D. Germline CDR1 MNHNY, CDR2 SVGAGI (reference sequence). The ends were cut back, 7 bases at V and 0 bases at J, with 13 bases in the middle. CDR3 length equals 15 residues. The CDR3 DNA reads TGTGCCAGCACCAGAAATGGTCTCTCTGGAAACACCATATATTTT. Its protein is CASTRNGLSGNTIYF.

For this clonotype: One end of the junction does not line up with germline, which may come from a read error. This sequence joins TRBV2 and TRBJ2-2; either TRBD1 or TRBD2 may fit D (5 bases each). The CDR3 sequence is 15 residues long. Germline values: CDR1 SNHLY, CDR2 FYNNEI. The chain's CDR3 is CASSEEAGNTGELSW. The CDR3 nucleotides read TGTGCCAGCAGTGAAGAGGCAGGGAACACCGGGGAGCTGTCTTGG.

The V call is TRBV5-1, the J call TRBJ2-7; 9 positions agree with TRBD1. The J segment lost 5 bases and the V segment lost 5 bases, leaving 5 bases of the junction unmatched. This CDR3 has 13 residues. The germline V gene encodes CDR1 SGHRS and CDR2 YFSETQ. In DNA form, the CDR3 reads TGCGCCAGCAGGGGGACAGGGAGAAACGAGCAGTACTTC. Amino acid sequence: CASRGTGRNEQYF.